These 30 T cell receptor beta chains were all obtained from the same sample, sequenced in a study of long-term antiretroviral therapy in people with HIV (dated 2022 in TCRdb). The immunoSEQ hsTCRB v3.0 assay was used at survey level resolution to sequence the TRB variable region. The source is immuneACCESS, and TCRdb retained only in-frame sequences with V and J called. Part of the clones is not carried over; for the studies checked, unresolved V genes explain less than half of this, and the remainder is unexplained. The sample table holds some 20,000 clones, of which approximately 78% were seen once. Of the sample, roughly 8.5% is held by the ten largest clones. The sample was unsorted PBMCs, taken at the start of antiretroviral therapy, before treatment. Source of these receptors: a woman aged 40 to 50 with HIV.

The J gene is TRBJ2-2, the V gene TRBV27; D might be TRBD2 (6 bases). This CDR3 region has 18 residues. Trimming left V 5 bases short and J 1 base short, with 20 bases between. Germline V gene lookup returns CDR1 MNHEY and CDR2 SMNVEV (reference sequence). The CDR3 DNA sequence: TGTGCCAGCAGTCCGCGAAGGGAGGCAGGGCAGAACACCGGGGAGCTGTTTTTT. It encodes CASSPRREAGQNTGELFF.

The J gene is TRBJ2-1, the V gene TRBV9; 7 nucleotides match TRBD1. V shed 1 base, J shed 5 bases, and the junction held 9 bases outside the gene matches. This CDR3 spans 16 amino acids. Germline-derived CDR1 and CDR2 are SGDLS and YYNGEE. The CDR3: CASSVSPSTGDNEQFF. CDR3 in DNA: TGTGCCAGCAGCGTATCCCCCTCTACAGGGGACAATGAGCAGTTCTTC.

The chain couples TRBV30 to TRBJ1-6, with D tentatively TRBD1 (6 bases). Germline V gives CDR1 GTSNPN, CDR2 SVGIG (reference sequence). CDR3 size: 13 residues. The V end was cut by 3 bases, the J end by 11 bases, with 14 bases between. The DNA for the CDR3 is TGTGCCTGGAGCCCCGGGACACAAGCACCCCTCCACTTT. Translating gives CAWSPGTQAPLHF.

In DNA, the CDR3 is TGTGCCAGCATGACCCGGGACAGGGGCTCCTACGAGCAGTACTTC. Encoded protein: CASMTRDRGSYEQYF. This chain joins TRBV6-5 and TRBJ2-7; 10 positions match TRBD1. This CDR3 spans 15 amino acids. In germline, CDR1 is MNHEY, CDR2 SVGAGI. J lost 0 bases, V lost 7 bases, and 6 bases had no gene match.

V gene TRBV5-4 combines with J gene TRBJ2-6; D unresolved. Trimming removed 4 bases from V and 2 bases from J, with 13 bases in between. CDR1 and CDR2 from the germline V gene are SGHNT and YYREEE (reference sequence). This CDR3 has 16 residues. The CDR3 DNA follows: TGTGCCAGCAGCCTGGGCGGCGCCGCTGGGGCCAACGTCCTGACTTTC. Its protein is CASSLGGAAGANVLTF.

This clone occurred once. This rearrangement joins TRBV18 to TRBJ1-2; perhaps TRBD1 as D (6 bases). Deletions cut 5 bases from V and 4 bases from J, with 11 bases between. CDR1 KGHSH and CDR2 LQKENI come from the germline V gene. This CDR3 contains 13 residues. In DNA, the CDR3 is TGTGCCAGCTCATACAGGGAGGCCTATGGCTACACCTTC. Translation gives CASSYREAYGYTF.

CDR3 region: CASSIAGETYNEQFF. CDR3 sequence (DNA): TGTGCCAGTAGTATCGCGGGGGAGACCTACAATGAGCAGTTCTTC. The chain uses TRBV19 and TRBJ2-1; 7 bases are a match to TRBD2. The CDR3 has 15 residues. Unmatched junction bases numbered 4, after V lost 3 bases and J lost 2 bases. Germline V gene lookup returns CDR1 LNHDA and CDR2 SQIVND (reference sequence). The full variable domain, with the rest looked up from reference TRBV19 and TRBJ2-1, is DGGITQSPKYLFRKEGQNVTLSCEQNLNHDAMYWYRQDPGQGLRLIYYSQIVNDFQKGDIAEGYSVSREKKESFPLTVTSAQKNPTAFYLCASSIAGETYNEQFFGPGTRLTVL.

The rearrangement joins TRBV27 to TRBJ2-7; D may correspond to TRBD1 or TRBD2 (5 bases each). CDR1 and CDR2 from the germline V gene are MNHEY and SMNVEV (reference sequence). The CDR3 is 15 residues long. The V end was cut by 5 bases, the J end by 0 bases, with 14 bases between. Here the CDR3 reads CASSVTGPSSYEQYF. DNA for the CDR3: TGTGCCAGCAGTGTAACGGGGCCCAGCTCCTACGAGCAGTACTTC.

The genes are TRBV6-1 and TRBJ1-1; no firm D call. The CDR3 has 13 amino acids. Trimming shortened V by 3 bases and J by 8 bases, and 13 bases separated the two germline ends. The germline CDR1 and CDR2 sequences are MNHNS and SASEGT. CDR3 sequence: CASSDGRVTEAFF. In DNA, the CDR3 is TGTGCCAGCAGTGACGGGAGGGTGACAGAAGCTTTCTTT.

V and J are TRBV5-5 and TRBJ2-7, with D maybe TRBD1 (5 bases). The CDR3 contains 11 residues. The V and J ends lost 6 bases and 4 bases respectively, with 8 bases between them. CDR1 is SGHKS and CDR2 is YYEKEE in the germline V gene (reference sequence). The CDR3 DNA reads as TGTGCCAGCAAAGACAGTTACGAGCAGTACTTC. Translation: CASKDSYEQYF.

This sequence joins TRBV28 and TRBJ1-1, with D uncertain. Germline V gene sequence: CDR1 MDHEN, CDR2 SYDVKM. The CDR3 extends over 11 amino acids. V dropped 1 base and J dropped 7 bases, with 4 bases sitting between them. The CDR3 is CASSLSYEAFF. The DNA for the CDR3 is TGTGCCAGCAGTTTATCCTATGAAGCTTTCTTT. The entire variable domain, with the rest obtained from reference TRBV28 and TRBJ1-1, is as follows: DVKVTQSSRYLVKRTGEKVFLECVQDMDHENMFWYRQDPGLGLRLIYFSYDVKMKEKGDIPEGYSVSREKKERFSLILESASTNQTSMYLCASSLSYEAFFGQGTRLTVV.

The chain couples TRBV18 to TRBJ1-1; 8 positions match TRBD1. Germline lookup yields CDR1 KGHSH and CDR2 LQKENI. J gave up 9 bases and V 5 bases, and 23 bases lay outside the gene matches. This CDR3 comprises 18 residues. CDR3 region: CASSARQGSETQGLKAFF. Here the CDR3 DNA reads TGTGCCAGCTCAGCCAGACAGGGGTCGGAGACTCAGGGTCTTAAAGCTTTCTTT.

The V call is TRBV5-1, the J call TRBJ2-5; 12 bases align to TRBD2. Trimming removed 7 bases from V and 5 bases from J; junction bases left unmatched: 9. Germline V gene data show CDR1 as SGHRS and CDR2 as YFSETQ. CDR3 size: 15 residues. The CDR3 loop is CASRLAGGLGETQYF. The CDR3 coding sequence is TGCGCCAGCCGGCTAGCGGGGGGGCTCGGCGAGACCCAGTACTTC.

The V call is TRBV9, the J call TRBJ1-2, with D hard to call. Germline CDR1 reads SGDLS; CDR2 reads YYNGEE. The CDR3 consists of 14 residues. V was shortened by 0 bases and J by 2 bases, with 8 bases between the two germline ends. The DNA of the CDR3 is TGTGCCAGCAGCGTAGATGTGGGCAACTATGGCTACACCTTC. Translation: CASSVDVGNYGYTF.

The V and J genes are TRBV7-2 and TRBJ2-7, with D possibly matching TRBD1 (6 bases). Trimming left V 5 bases short and J 4 bases short, with 15 bases between. Germline CDR1 SGHTA, CDR2 FQGNSA. CDR3 length equals 14 residues. The CDR3 nucleotides read TGTGCCAGCAGCGCCCCCGGGACACATTACGAGCAGTACTTC. Protein: CASSAPGTHYEQYF.

The V call is TRBV30, the J call TRBJ1-1, with D unresolved. Germline CDR1 is GTSNPN and CDR2 is SVGIG (reference sequence). The CDR3 is 13 amino acids. V was pared by 4 bases and J by 1 base, with 10 bases between. The CDR3 loop reads CAWTGNANTEAFF. In DNA form, the CDR3 reads TGTGCCTGGACGGGAAATGCGAACACTGAAGCTTTCTTT. Full variable domain (rest looked up from reference TRBV30 and TRBJ1-1): SQTIHQWPATLVQPVGSPLSLECTVEGTSNPNLYWYRQAAGRGLQLLFYSVGIGQISSEVPQNLSASRPQDRQFILSSKKLLLSDSGFYLCAWTGNANTEAFFGQGTRLTVV.

The chain uses TRBV28 and TRBJ1-2, with TRBD1 matching 7 bases. The V and J ends lost 7 bases and 4 bases, in that order; junction bases with no gene match: 6. In germline, CDR1 is MDHEN, CDR2 SYDVKM. The CDR3 spans 13 residues. The CDR3 spells CASIQQGIYGYTF. CDR3 bases: TGTGCCAGCATTCAACAGGGGATCTATGGCTACACCTTC.

The chain has TRBV30 and TRBJ2-3; 8 bases agree with TRBD1. The CDR3 is 14 amino acids. Germline V gene lookup returns CDR1 GTSNPN and CDR2 SVGIG (reference sequence). V shed 5 bases, J shed 4 bases, and the junction held 8 bases outside the gene matches. This CDR3 reads CAWARGLGSDTQYF. The DNA for the CDR3 is TGTGCCTGGGCCAGGGGGCTCGGCTCAGATACGCAGTATTTT. The whole variable domain, filled in from reference TRBV30 and TRBJ2-3, reads SQTIHQWPATLVQPVGSPLSLECTVEGTSNPNLYWYRQAAGRGLQLLFYSVGIGQISSEVPQNLSASRPQDRQFILSSKKLLLSDSGFYLCAWARGLGSDTQYFGPGTRLTVL.

V usage is TRBV27 and J usage is TRBJ1-2; 8 nucleotides match TRBD1. The CDR3 sequence is 13 residues long. The germline V gene has CDR1 MNHEY and CDR2 SMNVEV (reference sequence). The V segment lost 6 bases and the J segment 8 bases; nucleotides outside the gene matches: 8. The CDR3 is CASRIGTGWGYTF. The DNA of the CDR3 is TGTGCCAGCAGAATCGGGACAGGCTGGGGCTACACCTTC.

This chain joins TRBV28 and TRBJ1-1; D is ambiguous. There are 13 residues in the CDR3. V was shortened by 3 bases and J by 0 bases, with 5 bases between the two germline ends. Germline loops: CDR1 MDHEN, CDR2 SYDVKM. The DNA of the CDR3 is TGTGCCAGCAGTTTTAGAGTGAACACTGAAGCTTTCTTT. Encoded protein: CASSFRVNTEAFF.

The V call is TRBV19, the J call TRBJ1-2, with TRBD1 identical over 7 bases. This CDR3 has 14 residues. The ends lost 3 bases at V and 0 bases at J; junction bases unmatched: 1. Germline values: CDR1 LNHDA, CDR2 SQIVND (reference sequence). CDR3 region: CASSIQGANYGYTF. In DNA, the CDR3 is TGTGCCAGTAGTATCCAGGGGGCTAACTATGGCTACACCTTC.

The chain is built from TRBV5-5 and TRBJ2-7, with TRBD1 matching 11 bases. Germline V gene lookup returns CDR1 SGHKS and CDR2 YYEKEE (reference sequence). The CDR3 is made up of 15 amino acids. J was trimmed by 3 bases and V by 4 bases; bases with no gene match: 6. CDR3 bases: TGTGCCAGCAGCCAGGGGACAGGGGGGTTCTACGAGCAGTACTTC. It is translated as CASSQGTGGFYEQYF.

The sample holds a few counts of this clone. The sample has other DNA sequences that encode this CDR3 too. The chain carries TRBV28 and TRBJ1-2, with D unresolved. V lost 7 bases, J lost 4 bases, and 7 bases lay in between. CDR1 and CDR2 (germline): MDHEN, SYDVKM. The CDR3 length is 11 residues. CDR3 sequence reads: CASTASYGYTF. The CDR3 DNA reads as TGTGCCAGCACAGCCAGCTATGGCTACACCTTC.

The chain recombines TRBV2 with TRBJ1-4; possible D gene TRBD1, 6 bases. CDR1 and CDR2 from the germline V gene are SNHLY and FYNNEI. The CDR3 has 14 amino acids. Trimming shortened V by 5 bases and J by 13 bases, and 20 bases separated the two germline ends. The CDR3 is CASSQGRSSTGLFF. The DNA for the CDR3 is TGTGCCAGCAGTCAGGGAAGAAGCTCGACAGGACTGTTTTTT.

The rearrangement uses TRBV4-2 and TRBJ1-5; no firm D call. V lost 0 bases and J lost 7, with 13 bases in between. The CDR3 has 15 amino acids. The germline CDR1 and CDR2 sequences are LGHNA and YNFKEQ. CDR3 nucleotides: TGTGCCAGCAGCCAAGAATCGTCGGGCAGGCAGCCCCAGCATTTT. It codes for CASSQESSGRQPQHF.

This chain connects TRBV19 to TRBJ2-5; TRBD1 agrees at 7 bases. The CDR3 runs 15 residues. Germline V gene data show CDR1 as LNHDA and CDR2 as SQIVND (reference sequence). Losses at the gene ends were 3 bases for V and 7 bases for J; bases not matched to a gene: 11. The CDR3 spells CASSMPDRTKATQYF. DNA of the CDR3: TGTGCCAGTAGTATGCCGGACAGGACAAAGGCGACCCAGTACTTC.

The genes are TRBV5-4 and TRBJ2-3, with D unclear. The germline V and J ends were trimmed by 3 bases and 0 bases, with 2 bases remaining between them. This CDR3 spans 12 amino acids. Germline V gene lookup returns CDR1 SGHNT and CDR2 YYREEE (reference sequence). In nucleotides, the CDR3 is TGTGCCAGCAGCTCAAGCACAGATACGCAGTATTTT. Translated, it gives CASSSSTDTQYF.

The chain carries TRBV4-1 and TRBJ1-1; D is undetermined. In germline, CDR1 is MGHRA, CDR2 YSYEKL. This CDR3 has 15 residues. Deletions cut 0 bases from V and 7 bases from J, with 15 bases between. For the CDR3, the DNA is TGCGCCAGCAGCCAAGATCTAGGCAGATCTGGTGAAGCTTTCTTT. Translated: CASSQDLGRSGEAFF.

The V call is TRBV19, the J call TRBJ2-3; 16 nucleotides line up with TRBD2. CDR1 is LNHDA, CDR2 SQIVND, per germline (reference sequence). V was clipped by 7 bases and J by 8 bases; unmatched bases: 6. This CDR3 spans 15 amino acids. CDR3 residues: CASIGTSGGASTQYF. CDR3 bases: TGTGCCAGTATCGGGACTAGCGGGGGGGCAAGTACGCAGTATTTT.

The chain combines TRBV6-5 with TRBJ2-3; D is unclear. The CDR3 sequence is 14 residues long. V lost 2 bases and J 5 bases, leaving 11 bases between the germline ends. The germline CDR1 and CDR2 sequences are MNHEY and SVGAGI. The CDR3 here is CASSYRTTEDTQYF. In nucleotides, the CDR3 is TGTGCCAGCAGTTACCGGACGACCGAAGATACGCAGTATTTT.